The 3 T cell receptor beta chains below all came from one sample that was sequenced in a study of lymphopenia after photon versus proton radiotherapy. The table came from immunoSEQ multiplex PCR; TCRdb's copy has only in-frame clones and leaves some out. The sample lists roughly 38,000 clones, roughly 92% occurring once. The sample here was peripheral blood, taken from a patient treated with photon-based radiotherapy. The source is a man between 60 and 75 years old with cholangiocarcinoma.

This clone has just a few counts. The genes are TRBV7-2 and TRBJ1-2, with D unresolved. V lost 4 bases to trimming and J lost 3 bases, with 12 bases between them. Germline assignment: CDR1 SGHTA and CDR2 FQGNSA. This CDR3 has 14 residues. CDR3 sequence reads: CASSSAGTHYGYTF. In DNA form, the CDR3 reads TGTGCCAGCAGCTCCGCGGGAACCCACTATGGCTACACCTTC.

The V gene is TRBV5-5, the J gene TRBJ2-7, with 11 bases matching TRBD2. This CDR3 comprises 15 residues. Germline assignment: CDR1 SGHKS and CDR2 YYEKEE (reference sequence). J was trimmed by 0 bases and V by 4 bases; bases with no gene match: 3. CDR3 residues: CASSQGLAASYEQYF. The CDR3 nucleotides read TGTGCCAGCAGCCAGGGACTAGCGGCCTCCTACGAGCAGTACTTC.

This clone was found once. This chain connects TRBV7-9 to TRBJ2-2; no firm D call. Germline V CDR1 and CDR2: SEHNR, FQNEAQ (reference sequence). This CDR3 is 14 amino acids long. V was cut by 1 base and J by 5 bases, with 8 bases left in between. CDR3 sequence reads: CASSLVQGTGELFF. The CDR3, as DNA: TGTGCCAGCAGCTTAGTTCAAGGAACCGGGGAGCTGTTTTTT.